This T cell receptor beta chain was recorded in a study of blood T cells in healthy people across ages (dated by TCRdb to about 2015). A note on the overall study: In model experiments, template switching captured roughly one uniquely barcoded TCR beta cDNA molecule for every two T cells. To track age-related changes in TCR beta repertoire diversity, the study relied on deep sequencing normalized with unique cDNA molecular identifiers. Donors were grouped into four age groups: young (average approximately 15 years), middle-aged (39), aged (about 60) and long-lived (less than 85). To avoid experimental bias, donors of different ages were randomly spread across the sequencing lanes. Using the same blood draw, the study looked at two additional independent replicas of 1 million unique cDNA reads for two donors, one aged 18 to 30 and the other aged 80 or older. What the research found in general, with its limitations: Because profiling used bulk unsorted PBMCs, naive and antigen-experienced compartments could not be compared conclusively. Estimates of total diversity from one million sequenced T cells were regarded as lower bounds and underestimates. Compared with the aged group, more naive CD4+ T cells, fewer expanded clones and increased TCR diversity were shown by the long-lived group, suggesting age selection. The CMV infection status of donors was not known, potentially confounding age-related changes in expanded clonotypes. A strong correlation was found between observed TCR beta diversity and the percentage of naive T cells measured by flow cytometry. Observed TCR beta diversity per million T cells fell roughly linearly with age, and a significant reduction was already apparent by age about 36.

This clonotype was seen only a few times. The antigen it recognizes is unknown. No clone much larger than this one lies a single base away; base qualities are absent. The receptor library was made with 5' RACE. Sequenced using an Illumina HiSeq 2500. A second PCR of roughly 7 to 12 cycles was run with a J-beta primer mix and a sample-barcoded 5' primer. A unique molecular identifier was introduced onto each TCR beta cDNA molecule by a template-switch 5' adaptor carrying 12 random nucleotides. Each sample yielded at least 3 million CDR3-containing paired-end reads. The Mint cDNA synthesis kit, primed by a TRBC-specific oligonucleotide, was used to synthesize first-strand cDNA from all RNA. All cDNA was treated with uracil-DNA glycosylase and then went through a first 18-cycle PCR with the universal primers M1SS and BC2_uni_R. The original pipeline was this. For normalization, 1 million high-quality reads were randomly selected from each sample, with every read carrying a distinct molecular identifier. Reads sharing molecular identifiers were discarded rather than binned into consensus sequences. MiTCR, with a Q25 quality threshold and the strictest error-elimination algorithm, was used for CDR3 identification, clonotype clustering and error correction. A nonparametric unseen species model using Euler transformation provided a lower-bound estimate of total TCR beta diversity. TCRdb reprocessing: public reads trimmed at Q25 with fastp, clones called with MiXCR, in-frame beta chains kept. Duplicate CDR3 protein sequences are folded into a single record with the most common DNA and genes. V and J calls and clone size were set by TCRdb, not the authors. For this sample the table gives about 640,000 distinct CDR3 sequences, of which around 41% were detected only once. 30% of the sample is in the top ten clones.

The CDR3, from cysteine to phenylalanine, totals 15 residues. Only CDR3 DNA remains: 45 bases, in frame from the first base. Taken from the germline V gene (reference sequence), the CDR1 and CDR2 loops are SEHNR and FQNEAQ. Clipping removes 2 bases from V and 3 bases from J, with 3 as the unmatched junction base count. The roughly 39 donors, aged roughly 6 to 95 years, were systemically healthy Caucasian individuals from Russia. Each donor gave about 10 milliliters of peripheral blood, drawn into EDTA-treated Vacutainer tubes. Ficoll-Paque density-gradient centrifugation was used to isolate PBMCs, with at least 7 million per sample. Trizol reagent was used to extract total RNA from PBMCs, with at least 5.5 micrograms per sample. The percentages of naive CD45RAhigh/CD27high T cells were determined by flow cytometry on a PBMC aliquot from every donor.

The TCR sequence derives from an older man in good health. Recombination joined TRBV7-9 with TRBJ2-3; 9 junctional bases match TRBD2. Sequenced sample: blood. The DNA is TGTGCCAGCAGCTTATATAGCGGGAGTACAGATACGCAGTATTTT. Its protein is CASSLYSGSTDTQYF. Outside the CDR3, residues come from the reference TRBV7-9 and TRBJ2-3 proteins, so the full variable domain is: DTGVSQNPRHKITKRGQNVTFRCDPISEHNRLYWYRQTLGQGPEFLTYFQNEAQLEKSRLLSDRFSAERPKGSFSTLEIQRTEQGDSAMYLCASSLYSGSTDTQYFGPGTRLTVL.